This TCR beta chain was captured by sequencing in a study of control samples from healthy donors and cancer patients. CDR3 length: 14 amino acids. Germline V gene lookup returns CDR1 SQVTM and CDR2 ANQGSEA. V lost 6 bases and J 3 bases, leaving 14 bases between the germline ends. Repertoires were generated with immunoSEQ multiplex PCR, while TCRdb's copy carries only in-frame clones and drops some. This table has 84,000 or so clones, around 92% appearing once. This sequence originates from a man under 40 in good health. The specimen sequenced was blood. V usage is TRBV29-1 and J usage is TRBJ1-4; maybe TRBD1 (5 bases). CDR3: CSVRDGRANEKLFF. The CDR3 DNA is TGCAGCGTAAGGGACGGGCGGGCTAATGAAAAACTGTTTTTT.